One and the same sample provided the 18 T cell receptor beta chains below, sequenced in a study of blood T cell repertoires in COVID-19. The table came from immunoSEQ multiplex PCR; TCRdb's copy has only in-frame clones and leaves some out. The table has about 200,000 clones, approximately 85% seen once. The sequenced sample consisted of peripheral blood. The receptors derive from a man between 60 and 75 years old with acute or convalescent COVID-19.

This rearrangement joins TRBV15 to TRBJ1-1; D is perhaps TRBD1 (5 bases). CDR1 is LNHNV, CDR2 YYDKDF, per germline (reference sequence). Trimming removed 1 base at V and 1 base at J, with 7 bases between. The CDR3 is 14 amino acids. The CDR3 DNA sequence: TGTGCCACCAGCAGAGGGGGGGGGAACACTGAAGCTTTCTTT. Its protein is CATSRGGGNTEAFF.

This rearrangement joins TRBV9 to TRBJ2-1; D remains ambiguous. With 0 bases removed from V and 10 bases from J, the gap between germline ends came to 11 bases. The CDR3 extends over 13 amino acids. CDR1 and CDR2 (germline): SGDLS, YYNGEE. DNA for the CDR3: TGTGCCAGCAGCGTAGCTTCCCAGGTCGAGCAGTTCTTC. Amino acid sequence: CASSVASQVEQFF.

This chain links TRBV28 with TRBJ2-3; 7 bases line up with TRBD1. There are 16 residues in the CDR3. Germline lookup yields CDR1 MDHEN and CDR2 SYDVKM. Trimming at V came to 7 bases and at J to 4 bases, leaving 14 bases not matched to a gene. The CDR3 DNA is TGTGCCAGCATCAACAATGCCTGGGACAGCGCAGATACGCAGTATTTT. This translates into CASINNAWDSADTQYF.

V is TRBV27 and J is TRBJ1-6; TRBD1 aligns across 7 bases. The CDR3 is 15 amino acids. J was trimmed by 9 bases and V by 6 bases; bases with no gene match: 11. The germline V gene has CDR1 MNHEY and CDR2 SMNVEV (reference sequence). This CDR3 is CASSIEGQTTSPLHF. Written as DNA, the CDR3 is TGTGCCAGCAGCATTGAGGGACAGACAACTTCACCCCTCCACTTT.

The CDR3 reads CASRAKAGGNTGELFF. DNA for the CDR3: TGTGCCAGCAGAGCCAAAGCGGGAGGGAACACCGGGGAGCTGTTTTTT. The V and J genes are TRBV2 and TRBJ2-2, with 9 bases aligning to TRBD2. Looked up from germline, CDR1 is SNHLY and CDR2 is FYNNEI. This CDR3 has 16 amino acids. Trimming removed 6 bases from V and 1 base from J; junction bases left unmatched: 6.

The J gene is TRBJ2-3, the V gene TRBV2, with TRBD2 matching over 11 bases. V shed 4 bases, J shed 2 bases, and the junction held 2 bases outside the gene matches. The length of the CDR3 is 15 residues. Germline loops: CDR1 SNHLY, CDR2 FYNNEI. CDR3 amino acids: CASSATSGTTDTQYF. CDR3 sequence (DNA): TGTGCCAGCAGTGCGACTAGCGGGACCACAGATACGCAGTATTTT.

The rearrangement links TRBV7-2 to TRBJ2-7; 9 positions match TRBD2. V lost 4 bases to trimming and J lost 2 bases; unmatched junction nucleotides: 9. The V gene's germline CDR1 is SGHTA and CDR2 FQGNSA. The CDR3 sequence is 16 residues long. CDR3 nucleotide sequence: TGTGCCAGCAGCTACAAAGTAGCGGGAGCACCCTACGAGCAGTACTTC. Translated, it gives CASSYKVAGAPYEQYF. The full variable domain, rest sourced from reference TRBV7-2 and TRBJ2-7, is GAGVSQSPSNKVTEKGKDVELRCDPISGHTALYWYRQSLGQGLEFLIYFQGNSAPDKSGLPSDRFSAERTGGSVSTLTIQRTQQEDSAVYLCASSYKVAGAPYEQYFGPGTRLTVT.

The V gene is TRBV9, the J gene TRBJ2-5; possibly TRBD1 for D (5 bases). Germline assignment: CDR1 SGDLS and CDR2 YYNGEE. The CDR3 extends over 15 amino acids. V was cut by 7 bases and J by 0 bases, with 16 bases left in between. CDR3 region: CASGQKALYQETQYF. The CDR3 coding sequence is TGTGCCAGCGGACAAAAGGCACTGTACCAAGAGACCCAGTACTTC.

The chain couples TRBV4-1 to TRBJ2-5; D is uncertain. The CDR3 sequence is 15 residues long. Germline V gene data show CDR1 as MGHRA and CDR2 as YSYEKL. Trimming left V 1 base short and J 1 base short, with 10 bases between. The CDR3 sequence: CASSQALTLQETQYF. The CDR3 coding sequence is TGCGCCAGCAGCCAAGCTTTGACACTCCAAGAGACCCAGTACTTC.

This chain connects TRBV9 to TRBJ2-7; 9 positions match TRBD1. V shed 4 bases, J shed 3 bases, and the junction held 5 bases outside the gene matches. Germline lookup yields CDR1 SGDLS and CDR2 YYNGEE. The CDR3 covers 14 residues. The CDR3 DNA reads TGTGCCAGCAGCCCCGGACAGGGGAACTACGAGCAGTACTTC. It specifies CASSPGQGNYEQYF.

This chain links TRBV6-2 or TRBV6-3 with TRBJ2-5; 12 nucleotides align to TRBD1. With 0 bases clipped from V and 5 bases from J, the junction kept 10 bases outside the gene matches. This CDR3 spans 18 amino acids. Germline V lookup: CDR1 MNHEY, CDR2 SVGEGT. The CDR3 DNA is TGTGCCAGCAGTTACTCGCGTGACGGGACAGGGGGCAGGGAGACCCAGTACTTC. Its translation: CASSYSRDGTGGRETQYF.

The sample holds one count of this clone. The chain combines TRBV7-8 with TRBJ1-5; TRBD1 aligns across 8 bases. V lost 1 base, J lost 6 bases, and 14 bases stayed unmatched. The CDR3 has 18 amino acids. CDR1 SGHVS and CDR2 FQNEAQ come from the germline V gene. DNA of the CDR3: TGTGCCAGCAGCTTAGGGGACAGGCTAATGAGAAATCGTCAGCCCCAGCATTTT. Translating it yields CASSLGDRLMRNRQPQHF.

The V and J genes are TRBV27 and TRBJ2-7, with D possibly TRBD1 on 6 matching bases. Germline CDR1 reads MNHEY; CDR2 reads SMNVEV (reference sequence). Trimming left V 5 bases short and J 0 bases short, with 14 bases between. This CDR3 has 15 residues. Written as DNA, the CDR3 is TGTGCCAGCAGTGAAGAAGACAGGAACTCCTACGAGCAGTACTTC. Its translation is CASSEEDRNSYEQYF.

To note about this clone: The sample holds other DNA sequences that translate to the same CDR3. V and J are TRBV7-9 and TRBJ2-7; TRBD1 might be the D (6 bases). This CDR3 has 14 amino acids. Trimming left V 1 base short and J 2 bases short, with 9 bases between. CDR1 is SEHNR and CDR2 is FQNEAQ in the germline V gene (reference sequence). The CDR3 bases are TGTGCCAGCAGCTTAGGGACAGCCACCTACGAGCAGTACTTC. It yields the protein CASSLGTATYEQYF.

The chain employs TRBV6-6 and TRBJ2-7; 7 nucleotides line up with TRBD2. The CDR3 has 14 amino acids. J lost 2 bases, V lost 8 bases, and 9 bases had no gene match. Germline CDR1 reads MNHNY; CDR2 reads SVGAGI (reference sequence). The DNA for the CDR3 is TGTGCCAGCGGTCGGGCGGGAGATACCTACGAGCAGTACTTC. This translates into CASGRAGDTYEQYF.

V is TRBV19 and J is TRBJ2-1; 7 nucleotides agree with TRBD1. The CDR3 extends over 13 amino acids. Germline CDR1 and CDR2: LNHDA and SQIVND (reference sequence). V lost 6 bases, J lost 3 bases, and 2 bases stayed unmatched. CDR3 protein: CASRRDSYNEQFF. DNA of the CDR3: TGTGCCAGTAGACGGGACAGCTACAATGAGCAGTTCTTC.

CDR3 protein: CASSQDGQGTQPQHF. CDR3 nucleotide sequence: TGCGCCAGCAGCCAAGATGGGCAGGGGACTCAGCCCCAGCATTTT. The genes are TRBV4-1 and TRBJ1-5, with D possibly TRBD1 on 6 matching bases. CDR1 is MGHRA, CDR2 YSYEKL, per germline. Trimming took 0 bases from V and 6 from J, leaving 12 bases between them. CDR3 length equals 15 residues.

The chain couples TRBV7-2 to TRBJ2-2; no reliable D call. Germline V CDR1 and CDR2: SGHTA, FQGNSA. CDR3 length equals 15 residues. The V end was cut by 5 bases, the J end by 5 bases, with 15 bases between. CDR3 DNA: TGTGCCAGCAGCCCTGTGCCGGGTTCTACCGGGGAGCTGTTTTTT. This translates into CASSPVPGSTGELFF. The whole variable domain, remainder taken from reference TRBV7-2 and TRBJ2-2, is GAGVSQSPSNKVTEKGKDVELRCDPISGHTALYWYRQSLGQGLEFLIYFQGNSAPDKSGLPSDRFSAERTGGSVSTLTIQRTQQEDSAVYLCASSPVPGSTGELFFGEGSRLTVL.